The rows below give T cell receptor beta chains drawn from one sample of a study of shared clonotypes between healthy human individuals. Profiling relied on immunoSEQ multiplex PCR, and the TCRdb table lists in-frame clones only, not all of them. The sample includes nearly 500,000 clones, 60% to 85% seen only once; the top ten take 13%. Sample: PBMCs. The receptors derive from a woman in her forties in good health. Some clones in this sample may be carry-over from other donors' samples. The CDR3 runs from the conserved cysteine through the conserved F or W. D genes are given only for firm matches. The size of a clone is reported for some rows only, either as once, few or many, or as a class for expanded clones.

j_gene: TRBJ2-4; v_gene: TRBV28; d_gene: NA; abundance: NA; CDR3nt: TGTGCCAGTCGACAGGACCCCCTAAGCATTCAGTACTTC; CDR3aa: CASRQDPLSIQYF
j_gene: TRBJ1-3; v_gene: TRBV7-8; d_gene: NA; abundance: NA; CDR3nt: TGTGCCAGCAGCGCCCCGGGGTCCATCTCTGGAAACACCATATATTTT; CDR3aa: CASSAPGSISGNTIYF
j_gene: TRBJ1-5; v_gene: TRBV7-8; d_gene: TRBD1; abundance: NA; CDR3nt: TGTGCCAGCAGCACATACAACACCGGGACAGGGTACAATCAGCCCCAGCATTTT; CDR3aa: CASSTYNTGTGYNQPQHF
j_gene: TRBJ2-7; v_gene: TRBV14; d_gene: TRBD1; abundance: NA; CDR3nt: TGTGCCAGCAGCCAAGATTGGACAGGGGCTTCCTACGAGCAGTACTTC; CDR3aa: CASSQDWTGASYEQYF
j_gene: TRBJ2-1; v_gene: TRBV7-2; d_gene: NA; abundance: NA; CDR3nt: TGTGCCAGCAGCTTAGTGGCTAGCGATGAGCAGTTCTTC; CDR3aa: CASSLVASDEQFF
j_gene: TRBJ2-1; v_gene: TRBV4-1; d_gene: TRBD2; abundance: NA; CDR3nt: TGCGCCAGCAGCCAAGATTCGCCCAGCGGGATCCCCGGGGAGCAGTTCTTC; CDR3aa: CASSQDSPSGIPGEQFF
j_gene: TRBJ2-7; v_gene: TRBV5-1; d_gene: NA; abundance: NA; CDR3nt: TGCGCCAGCAGCATTGATATTATGAGCAGGGGTTTTCCCACCTACGAGCAGTACTTC; CDR3aa: CASSIDIMSRGFPTYEQYF
j_gene: TRBJ2-7; v_gene: TRBV7-9; d_gene: NA; abundance: many; CDR3nt: TGTGCCAGCAGCTTTGCAGGGTTCGAGCAGTACTTC; CDR3aa: CASSFAGFEQYF
j_gene: TRBJ1-5; v_gene: TRBV6-1; d_gene: NA; abundance: few; CDR3nt: TGTGCCAGCAGTGACCAGGGCTGGAATCAGCCCCAGCATTTT; CDR3aa: CASSDQGWNQPQHF
j_gene: TRBJ1-1; v_gene: TRBV7-3; d_gene: TRBD1; abundance: NA; CDR3nt: TGTGCCAGCAGCGCAAACAGGGGCCTGGACACTGAAGCTTTCTTT; CDR3aa: CASSANRGLDTEAFF
j_gene: TRBJ2-5; v_gene: TRBV7-7; d_gene: NA; abundance: once; CDR3nt: TGTGCCAGCAGCTTTGAGCCAGGACAAGAGACCCAGTACTTC; CDR3aa: CASSFEPGQETQYF
j_gene: TRBJ2-5; v_gene: TRBV5-6; d_gene: TRBD1; abundance: NA; CDR3nt: TGTGCCAGCAGCTGGACAGGGTTTGGGCAAGAGACCCAGTACTTC; CDR3aa: CASSWTGFGQETQYF
j_gene: TRBJ2-2; v_gene: TRBV5-3; d_gene: TRBD2; abundance: NA; CDR3nt: TGTGCCAGAAGCACAAAGGCGGGAGGGCCTGCCGGGGAGCTGTTTTTT; CDR3aa: CARSTKAGGPAGELFF
j_gene: TRBJ1-3; v_gene: TRBV23-1; d_gene: NA; abundance: NA; CDR3nt: TGCGCCAGCAGCGCCAGGGGATCTGGAAACACCATATATTTT; CDR3aa: CASSARGSGNTIYF
j_gene: TRBJ1-5; v_gene: TRBV6-5; d_gene: NA; abundance: NA; CDR3nt: TGTGCCAGCAGTCCCTGGAACAATCAGCCCCAGCATTTT; CDR3aa: CASSPWNNQPQHF
j_gene: TRBJ2-3; v_gene: TRBV20-1; d_gene: NA; abundance: NA; CDR3nt: TGCAGTGCTATACGGGAGCGTACGCAGTATTTT; CDR3aa: CSAIRERTQYF
j_gene: TRBJ2-7; v_gene: TRBV5-1; d_gene: NA; abundance: NA; CDR3nt: TGCGCCAGCAGCCCGACGAGCCCGCCGTACGAGCAGTACTTC; CDR3aa: CASSPTSPPYEQYF
j_gene: TRBJ1-1; v_gene: TRBV27; d_gene: NA; abundance: once; CDR3nt: TGTGCCAGCAGAGGGGTACGGGGGGCGGGAATTGAAGCTTTCTTT; CDR3aa: CASRGVRGAGIEAFF
j_gene: TRBJ2-7; v_gene: TRBV30; d_gene: NA; abundance: NA; CDR3nt: TGTGCCTGGAGTGCCCAGGGCTACGAGCAGTACTTC; CDR3aa: CAWSAQGYEQYF
j_gene: TRBJ1-2; v_gene: TRBV6-6; d_gene: TRBD1; abundance: NA; CDR3nt: TGTGCCAGCAGCCAGGGGACAGCCTTTTTTGGCTACACCTTC; CDR3aa: CASSQGTAFFGYTF
j_gene: TRBJ1-4; v_gene: TRBV19; d_gene: NA; abundance: NA; CDR3nt: TGTGCCAGTAGTTACCGGGATAACCGTAATGAAAAACTGTTTTTT; CDR3aa: CASSYRDNRNEKLFF
j_gene: TRBJ2-2; v_gene: TRBV30; d_gene: NA; abundance: NA; CDR3nt: TGTGCCTGGACCGGAGGGGGAGGGTCCGGGGAGCTGTTTTTT; CDR3aa: CAWTGGGGSGELFF
j_gene: TRBJ2-7; v_gene: TRBV15; d_gene: NA; abundance: NA; CDR3nt: TGTGCCACCAGCAGACTTGGACAGAACTCCTACGAGCAGTACTTC; CDR3aa: CATSRLGQNSYEQYF
j_gene: TRBJ2-1; v_gene: TRBV30; d_gene: NA; abundance: NA; CDR3nt: TGTGCCTGGAGTGTTAGCGGTTACAATGAGCAGTTCTTC; CDR3aa: CAWSVSGYNEQFF
j_gene: TRBJ2-2; v_gene: TRBV7-2; d_gene: NA; abundance: NA; CDR3nt: TGTGCCAGCAGCTTAGCGGGATTGAACACCGGGGAGCTGTTTTTT; CDR3aa: CASSLAGLNTGELFF
j_gene: TRBJ2-5; v_gene: TRBV19; d_gene: NA; abundance: few; CDR3nt: TGTGCCAGTAGTATAGGGTCATTGGAGACCCAGTACTTC; CDR3aa: CASSIGSLETQYF
j_gene: TRBJ1-1; v_gene: TRBV19; d_gene: NA; abundance: NA; CDR3nt: TGTGCCAGTAGTATCTTGGGTAACACTGAAGCTTTCTTT; CDR3aa: CASSILGNTEAFF
j_gene: TRBJ2-1; v_gene: TRBV25-1; d_gene: TRBD1; abundance: NA; CDR3nt: TGTGCCAGCAGTCCCCCTGGGGACAGAAATGAGCAGTTCTTC; CDR3aa: CASSPPGDRNEQFF
j_gene: TRBJ2-7; v_gene: TRBV28; d_gene: NA; abundance: NA; CDR3nt: TGTGCCAGCACCACCCTCGGGGGATACTCCTACGAGCAGTACTTC; CDR3aa: CASTTLGGYSYEQYF
j_gene: TRBJ2-5; v_gene: TRBV28; d_gene: TRBD2; abundance: NA; CDR3nt: TGTGCCAGCAGTTCCTCTAGCGGCGATCAAGAGACCCAGTACTTC; CDR3aa: CASSSSSGDQETQYF
j_gene: TRBJ2-2; v_gene: TRBV5-1; d_gene: NA; abundance: NA; CDR3nt: TGCGCCAGCAGCTACCCCAGCGGGGAGCTGTTTTTT; CDR3aa: CASSYPSGELFF
j_gene: TRBJ2-3; v_gene: TRBV7-8; d_gene: NA; abundance: NA; CDR3nt: TGTGCCAGCAGCTTAGCTCGGGGGCTGAGGGTGGATACGCAGTATTTT; CDR3aa: CASSLARGLRVDTQYF
j_gene: TRBJ1-1; v_gene: TRBV6-5; d_gene: NA; abundance: NA; CDR3nt: TGTGCCAGCAGTTACTCGTCGGAAAACACTGAAGCTTTCTTT; CDR3aa: CASSYSSENTEAFF
j_gene: TRBJ2-1; v_gene: TRBV5-1; d_gene: NA; abundance: NA; CDR3nt: TGCGCCAGCAGTAGCCGTTTCGGCTCCTACAATGAGCAGTTCTTC; CDR3aa: CASSSRFGSYNEQFF
j_gene: TRBJ2-1; v_gene: TRBV10-3; d_gene: NA; abundance: few; CDR3nt: TGTGCCATCAGCCAGAATAGCAATGAGCAGTTCTTC; CDR3aa: CAISQNSNEQFF
j_gene: TRBJ2-1; v_gene: TRBV14; d_gene: TRBD1; abundance: many; CDR3nt: TGTGCCAGCAGCCGAGACGGGACAGACTTCTACAATGAGCAGTTCTTC; CDR3aa: CASSRDGTDFYNEQFF
j_gene: TRBJ2-2; v_gene: TRBV5-1; d_gene: NA; abundance: once; CDR3nt: TGCGCCAGCAGCTTGTATCAGGGCGGCGGGGAGCTGTTTTTT; CDR3aa: CASSLYQGGGELFF
j_gene: TRBJ2-7; v_gene: TRBV19; d_gene: NA; abundance: NA; CDR3nt: TGTGCCAGTGATGGGGGGTACGAGCAGTACTTC; CDR3aa: CASDGGYEQYF
j_gene: TRBJ2-7; v_gene: TRBV27; d_gene: TRBD1; abundance: NA; CDR3nt: TGTGCCAGCAGTCCCAGGGACAGGGGAGTGGTCGAGCAGTACTTC; CDR3aa: CASSPRDRGVVEQYF
j_gene: TRBJ2-7; v_gene: TRBV30; d_gene: TRBD2; abundance: once; CDR3nt: TGTGCCTGGGAGGTCGGACTAGCGGCGAACTTC; CDR3aa: CAWEVGLAANF
j_gene: TRBJ2-2; v_gene: TRBV15; d_gene: TRBD1; abundance: NA; CDR3nt: TGTGCCACCAGCAGGCCCCGGACAGGGCGTACCGGGGAGCTGTTTTTT; CDR3aa: CATSRPRTGRTGELFF